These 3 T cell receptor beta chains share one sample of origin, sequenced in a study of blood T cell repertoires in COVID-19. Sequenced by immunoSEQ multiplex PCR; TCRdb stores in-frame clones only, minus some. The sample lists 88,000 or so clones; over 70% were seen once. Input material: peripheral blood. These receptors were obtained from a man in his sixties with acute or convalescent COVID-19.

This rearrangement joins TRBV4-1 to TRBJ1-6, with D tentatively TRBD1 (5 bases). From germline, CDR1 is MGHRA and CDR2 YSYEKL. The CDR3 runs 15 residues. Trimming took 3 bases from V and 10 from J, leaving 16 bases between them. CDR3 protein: CASSHGPQGGSPLHF. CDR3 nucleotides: TGCGCCAGCAGCCACGGACCGCAGGGTGGGTCACCCCTCCACTTT.

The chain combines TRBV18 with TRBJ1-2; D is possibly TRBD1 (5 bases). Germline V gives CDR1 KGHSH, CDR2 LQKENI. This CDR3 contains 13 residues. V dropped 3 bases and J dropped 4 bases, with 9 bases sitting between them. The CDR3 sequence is CASSPGGGYGYTF. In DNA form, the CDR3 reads TGTGCCAGCTCACCCGGGGGTGGCTATGGCTACACCTTC. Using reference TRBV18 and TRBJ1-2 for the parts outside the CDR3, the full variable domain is NAGVMQNPRHLVRRRGQEARLRCSPMKGHSHVYWYRQLPEEGLKFMVYLQKENIIDESGMPKERFSAEFPKEGPSILRIQQVVRGDSAAYFCASSPGGGYGYTFGSGTRLTVV.

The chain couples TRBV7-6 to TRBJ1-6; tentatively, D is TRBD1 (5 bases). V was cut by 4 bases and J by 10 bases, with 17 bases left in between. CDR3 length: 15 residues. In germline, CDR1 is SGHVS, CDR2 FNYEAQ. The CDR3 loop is CASSSKIGGSSPLHF. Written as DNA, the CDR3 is TGTGCCAGCAGCTCAAAGATCGGGGGGAGCTCACCCCTCCACTTT. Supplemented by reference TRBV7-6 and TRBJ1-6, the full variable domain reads GAGVSQSPRYKVTKRGQDVALRCDPISGHVSLYWYRQALGQGPEFLTYFNYEAQQDKSGLPNDRFSAERPEGSISTLTIQRTEQRDSAMYRCASSSKIGGSSPLHFGNGTRLTVT.